The 18 T cell receptor beta chains given below trace back to one sample, sequenced in a study of regulatory T cells in long-lasting Graves disease. Arm-PCR of CDR3 regions with iRepertoire HTBI primers generated TCR beta libraries. TCRdb used MiXCR to reprocess the multiplex PCR reads, holding one entry per CDR3 protein. This table holds 300,000 to 400,000 distinct CDR3 sequences, 16% found once. Time point indicated: newly diagnosed GD, antithyroid drugs for less than 3 months. PBMC-derived RNA was used for the TCR library. The same data also contributed to another study, on T cells in Graves' hyperthyroidism and ophthalmopathy.

The sample was peripheral blood mononuclear cells (PBMCs), taken at new diagnosis, from a patient treated with antithyroid drugs. All receptors derive from a man aged 35 to 55 with Graves disease.

This clonotype has a handful of counts. The CDR3 nucleotides read TGTGCCAGCACATTGGGACTGAACACTGAAGCTTTCTTT. Protein: CASTLGLNTEAFF. The chain uses TRBV6-7 and TRBJ1-1, with D possibly matching TRBD1 (5 bases). TRBV6-7 is annotated as an ORF whose role is uncertain. V dropped 7 bases and J dropped 0 bases, with 9 bases sitting between them. This CDR3 comprises 13 residues.

The gene calls are TRBV9 and TRBJ1-4; TRBD1 matches 7 bases. Germline CDR1 is SGDLS and CDR2 is YYNGEE. V shed 3 bases and J 12 bases; nucleotides not matched to a gene: 14. The CDR3 contains 15 residues. Here the CDR3 DNA reads TGTGCCAGCAGCGCTATAGCGCAGGGGGAGGAAGAACTGTTTTTT. Residues: CASSAIAQGEEELFF.

This clonotype was counted many times. The rearrangement links TRBV11-2 to TRBJ1-2; a possible D gene is TRBD1 (5 bases). The CDR3 spans 14 residues. The V and J ends lost 5 bases and 1 base respectively, with 11 bases between them. Germline V gene data show CDR1 as SGHAT and CDR2 as FQNNGV. DNA for the CDR3: TGTGCCAGCAGCCCGACGGGGGATAACTATGGCTACACCTTC. Amino acid sequence: CASSPTGDNYGYTF.

The chain is built from TRBV6-5 and TRBJ1-2; unclear D gene. From germline, CDR1 is MNHEY and CDR2 SVGAGI. The CDR3 has 13 residues. V was cut by 2 bases and J by 3 bases, with 7 bases left in between. The CDR3 loop is CASSYGVDYGYTF. The CDR3 region has the DNA TGTGCCAGCAGTTACGGGGTGGACTATGGCTACACCTTC.

This clonotype occurred a few times. The chain couples TRBV9 to TRBJ1-1; D uncertain. Germline-derived CDR1 and CDR2 are SGDLS and YYNGEE. The CDR3 consists of 14 residues. V lost 4 bases to trimming and J lost 1 base, with 11 bases between them. CDR3 DNA sequence: TGTGCCAGCAGCAAAAGTCCCGGGAACACTGAAGCTTTCTTT. This sequence encodes CASSKSPGNTEAFF. The full variable domain, its missing parts supplied by reference TRBV9 and TRBJ1-1, is DSGVTQTPKHLITATGQRVTLRCSPRSGDLSVYWYQQSLDQGLQFLIQYYNGEERAKGNILERFSAQQFPDLHSELNLSSLELGDSALYFCASSKSPGNTEAFFGQGTRLTVV.

The chain is built from TRBV5-1 and TRBJ1-4, with 7 bases that match TRBD1. The CDR3 runs 15 residues. V trimming: 3 bases; J trimming: 7 bases; junction bases outside the gene matches: 9. Germline V lookup: CDR1 SGHRS, CDR2 YFSETQ. CDR3 nucleotide sequence: TGCGCCAGCAGCTCCGCACCGGGACAGCCTGAAAAACTGTTTTTT. It translates to CASSSAPGQPEKLFF.

This clonotype was seen many times. This chain uses TRBV3-1 with TRBJ1-1; no reliable D call. Germline V lookup: CDR1 LGHDT, CDR2 YNNKEL (reference sequence). The CDR3 totals 11 residues. The V end was cut by 1 base, the J end by 11 bases, with 8 bases between. CDR3 sequence reads: CASSQGPAAFF. As DNA, the CDR3 is TGTGCCAGCAGCCAAGGTCCCGCGGCTTTCTTT.

This clonotype was picked up a small number of times. J is TRBJ1-3 and V is TRBV5-1; TRBD1 is a possible D gene (5 bases). The CDR3 is 16 amino acids. Between the trimmed V and J ends, which lost 3 bases and 6 bases, there was a span of 19 bases. CDR1 and CDR2 (germline): SGHRS, YFSETQ. CDR3 loop: CASSSTDFTGANTIYF. In nucleotides, the CDR3 is TGCGCCAGCAGCTCCACCGACTTCACCGGGGCAAACACCATATATTTT.

There are many counts of this clonotype. J is TRBJ2-4 and V is TRBV28; 10 bases match TRBD2. V gave up 3 bases and J gave up 0 bases; unmatched junction bases: 5. In germline, CDR1 is MDHEN, CDR2 SYDVKM. The CDR3 is 17 residues long. CDR3 coding DNA: TGTGCCAGCAGTTTGCCACTAGCGGGGTTAGCCAAAAACATTCAGTACTTC. This sequence encodes CASSLPLAGLAKNIQYF.

Of note for this clonotype: A much more abundant neighbour one base away suggests this may be a read error. This chain joins TRBV15 and TRBJ2-7; D is possibly TRBD1 (5 bases). V dropped 1 base and J dropped 3 bases, with 10 bases sitting between them. Germline loops: CDR1 LNHNV, CDR2 YYDKDF (reference sequence). The CDR3 covers 14 residues. The CDR3 reads CATSRVVDIYEQYF. The DNA of the CDR3 is TGTGCCACCAGCAGAGTAGTGGACATCTACGAGCAGTACTTC.

The chain couples TRBV20-1 to TRBJ1-6; the D gene is possibly TRBD1 (5 bases). V was cut by 5 bases and J by 8 bases, with 16 bases left in between. The CDR3 spans 14 residues. Germline-derived CDR1 and CDR2 are DFQATT and SNEGSKA (reference sequence). Here the CDR3 DNA reads TGCAGTGCTGCCGGGACCTATCTCGATTCACCCCTCCACTTT. Translating it yields CSAAGTYLDSPLHF.

This clonotype was counted only a few times. The chain recombines TRBV20-1 with TRBJ1-5; tentative D call: TRBD1 (5 bases). Germline V gene lookup returns CDR1 DFQATT and CDR2 SNEGSKA (reference sequence). The CDR3 has 14 amino acids. CDR3 loop: CSPGVPRGNQPQHF. In nucleotides, the CDR3 is TGCAGCCCGGGGGTACCCCGCGGCAATCAGCCCCAGCATTTT.

This sequence joins TRBV6-2 or TRBV6-3 and TRBJ2-3; 10 nucleotides agree with TRBD2. The CDR3 has 15 amino acids. J gave up 4 bases and V 5 bases, and 6 bases lay outside the gene matches. CDR1 is MNHEY and CDR2 is SVGEGT in the germline V gene. Here the CDR3 reads CASSESSGGADTQYF. The CDR3 DNA is TGTGCCAGCAGTGAATCCAGCGGGGGGGCAGATACGCAGTATTTT.

This clonotype was counted many times. The J gene is TRBJ2-1, the V gene TRBV5-1, with 7 nucleotides matching TRBD2. This CDR3 has 15 amino acids. Germline V gene data show CDR1 as SGHRS and CDR2 as YFSETQ. J was trimmed by 3 bases and V by 9 bases; bases with no gene match: 12. CDR3 nucleotides: TGCGCCACCCAGATTGAAGCGGGGAACTACAATGAGCAGTTCTTC. It translates to CATQIEAGNYNEQFF.

The genes are TRBV7-9 and TRBJ1-2, with 7 bases lining up with TRBD1. J lost 4 bases, V lost 1 base, and 9 bases had no gene match. This CDR3 spans 16 amino acids. From germline, CDR1 is SEHNR and CDR2 FQNEAQ (reference sequence). CDR3 in DNA: TGTGCCAGCAGCTTAGGGGACAGAGGGGAAAGCTATGGCTACACCTTC. Its protein is CASSLGDRGESYGYTF.

The chain has TRBV7-8 and TRBJ2-3, with D maybe TRBD2 (7 bases). The CDR3 has 13 residues. V lost 5 bases and J lost 2, with 8 bases in between. Germline CDR1 SGHVS, CDR2 FQNEAQ. The CDR3 DNA reads as TGTGCCAGCAGCGCGGGGGCCACAGATACGCAGTATTTT. Translating it yields CASSAGATDTQYF.

This chain links TRBV12-3 or TRBV12-4 with TRBJ1-2; D gene uncertain. The CDR3 sequence is 13 residues long. V was pared by 3 bases and J by 2 bases, with 7 bases between. The DNA of the CDR3 is TGTGCCAGCAGTTTGCTGAGGAACTATGGCTACACCTTC. Its translation is CASSLLRNYGYTF.

The chain is built from TRBV5-1 and TRBJ2-5; no firm D call. CDR1 is SGHRS, CDR2 YFSETQ, per germline. Between the trimmed V and J ends, which lost 2 bases and 5 bases, there was a span of 16 bases. The CDR3 sequence is 15 residues long. The chain's CDR3 is CASSFVAALGETQYF. CDR3 coding DNA: TGCGCCAGCAGCTTCGTGGCAGCATTGGGGGAGACCCAGTACTTC.